This T cell receptor (beta chain) was recorded in a study of T cell changes during pregnancy in multiple sclerosis. Assay: immunoSEQ multiplex PCR; the TCRdb copy retains only in-frame clones and omits some. The table lists approximately 100,000 clones, approximately 94% of them singletons, with roughly 1% in the top ten. Per germline, CDR1 SGHVS and CDR2 FQNEAQ. This CDR3 is 16 amino acids long. V lost 4 bases to trimming and J lost 3 bases; unmatched junction nucleotides: 11. Sample: peripheral blood, taken before pregnancy. The V and J genes are TRBV7-8 and TRBJ1-2, with 7 nucleotides matching TRBD1. This receptor was obtained from a female donor with multiple sclerosis, enrolled in a pregnancy study. CDR3 protein: CASSSGRAGGYYGYTF. CDR3 bases: TGTGCCAGCAGCTCCGGTCGGGCAGGGGGATACTATGGCTACACCTTC.